A single T cell receptor (beta chain) is shown here with its context. What it binds is unknown. This sample's treatment: roughly 20 received Ad26.COV2.S at low or high dose, single or two shots; a few received placebo; per-sample allocation not given. It was on day 63 after the first vaccine or placebo injection that samples were taken. An Ad26 vector carrying the Wuhan-strain SARS-CoV-2 spike served as the vaccine. Sequencing used immunoSEQ multiplex PCR; TCRdb keeps in-frame clones, though not all of them. Of roughly 390,000 clones listed, 80% to 90% are singletons. Germline CDR1 and CDR2: SGHVS and FNYEAQ. This CDR3 comprises 12 residues. The germline V and J ends were trimmed by 3 bases and 0 bases, with 3 bases remaining between them. The entry originates in a study of Ad26.COV2.S vaccination and SARS-CoV-2 variants. Study background: Vaccine-arm donor from the placebo-controlled COV1001 Ad26.COV2.S trial. The vaccine Ad26.COV2.S was put into the muscle once, or twice with 56 days between. Study results and limitations: Assessments of TCR breadth and depth may have underestimated the total T cell responses.

The clonotype originates from a person between 18 and 60 years old who received the Ad26.COV2.S COVID-19 vaccine or a placebo. Specimen: peripheral blood, collected in a trial of Ad26.COV2.S vaccine versus placebo. The chain links TRBV7-6 to TRBJ2-7, with D unclear. The CDR3 protein is CASSFNSYEQYF. CDR3 DNA: TGTGCCAGCAGCTTTAACTCCTACGAGCAGTACTTC.